This section outlines one T cell receptor beta chain sequence together with its context. Antigen unknown. Only in-frame clones appear in the TCRdb table, and some are missing; sequencing was by immunoSEQ multiplex PCR. The sample has around 61,000 clones, 70% to 90% seen once. This sample was taken from a study of T cell responses to AZD1222 COVID-19 vaccine. Study background: Second-dose schedules of about 4 or about 12 weeks were combined.

General study results and limits: No day 14 peak samples; only post-peak repertoires were characterized.

Germline V lookup: CDR1 PRHDT, CDR2 FYEKMQ (reference sequence). Trimming removed 2 bases at V and 6 bases at J, with 11 bases between. The CDR3 spans 14 residues. This receptor was taken from an adult in good health. The rearrangement links TRBV13 to TRBJ2-1; D is uncertain. The sample in question was peripheral blood, obtained on day 0 of AZD1222 vaccination. The CDR3 DNA follows: TGTGCCAGCAGCTTAAATTTTCAGGTCAATGAGCAGTTCTTC. Translated, it gives CASSLNFQVNEQFF.